This is a list of T cell receptor beta chains from one sample in a study of early T cells in non-severe SARS-CoV-2 infection. TCRdb re-analysed the 5' RACE reads in MiXCR, keeping a single row per CDR3 protein. The repertoire holds roughly 110,000 distinct CDR3 sequences, with around 10% as singletons. Sequenced sample: whole blood. The receptor source for this set is an adult who was a healthcare worker with PCR-confirmed SARS-CoV-2 infection or an uninfected control (not recorded which). CDR3s include the opening cysteine and the closing phenylalanine or tryptophan. D genes are given only for firm matches. Part of the rows lack a size; the others show once, few, many or a class for expanded clones.

TRBJ1-2	few	TRBV12-3/TRBV12-4	12	.	CASSLGRHGYTF	TGTGCCAGCAGTTTAGGCAGGCATGGCTACACCTTC
TRBJ2-1	.	TRBV28	13	.	CASMAGRYNEQFF	TGTGCCAGCATGGCGGGAAGGTACAATGAGCAGTTCTTC
TRBJ2-2	few	TRBV13	15	.	CASSLRGVYTGELFF	TGTGCCAGCAGCCTAAGGGGAGTCTACACCGGGGAGCTGTTTTTT
TRBJ1-1	.	TRBV28	17	.	CASSLGTSDFMNTEAFF	TGTGCCAGCAGTTTGGGGACTTCCGATTTCATGAACACTGAAGCTTTCTTT
TRBJ1-2	few	TRBV27	13	TRBD1	CASSSGRGDGYTF	TGTGCCAGCAGTTCCGGCAGGGGGGATGGCTACACCTTC
TRBJ2-2	few	TRBV20-1	17	TRBD2	CSAREWPSGSGVGELFF	TGCAGTGCTAGAGAATGGCCTAGCGGGAGTGGGGTCGGGGAGCTGTTTTTT
TRBJ2-3	.	TRBV7-6	17	TRBD2	CASSDRDRLAGTDTQYF	TGTGCCAGCAGCGACAGGGACAGACTAGCGGGCACAGATACGCAGTATTTT
TRBJ2-5	many	TRBV5-5	14	.	CASSFWVTKETQYF	TGTGCCAGCAGCTTTTGGGTAACGAAAGAGACCCAGTACTTC
TRBJ2-2	few	TRBV5-1	15	.	CASSTPLRGTGELFF	TGCGCCAGCAGCACCCCCCTGAGGGGGACCGGGGAGCTGTTTTTT
TRBJ2-7	many	TRBV11-2	13	.	CASSLRGSHEQYF	TGTGCCAGCAGCTTGAGGGGGTCCCACGAGCAGTACTTC
TRBJ2-3	many	TRBV7-8	15	.	CASSLGPTDADTQYF	TGTGCCAGCAGCTTAGGACCGACGGACGCAGATACGCAGTATTTT
TRBJ2-3	many	TRBV7-2	14	.	CASSLGQGPDTQYF	TGTGCCAGCAGCTTAGGCCAGGGCCCAGATACGCAGTATTTT
TRBJ1-6	.	TRBV2	15	.	CASSELGVSNSPLHF	TGTGCCAGCAGTGAACTTGGTGTATCTAATTCACCCCTCCACTTT
TRBJ2-1	.	TRBV7-6	17	TRBD2	CASSLAPAGGARSEQFF	TGTGCCAGCAGCTTAGCCCCCGCGGGGGGCGCCAGGAGTGAGCAGTTCTTC
TRBJ2-2	few	TRBV3-1	15	TRBD2	CASSLAGEGAGELFF	TGTGCCAGCAGCCTAGCGGGAGAGGGGGCCGGGGAGCTGTTTTTT
TRBJ1-2	many	TRBV7-2	14	.	CASSLARGAYGYTF	TGTGCCAGCAGCTTAGCTCGGGGGGCCTATGGCTACACCTTC
TRBJ1-1	.	TRBV6-5	13	.	CASSRTPGGEAFF	TGTGCCAGCAGTCGGACGCCCGGCGGTGAAGCTTTCTTT
TRBJ1-2	.	TRBV10-3	13	TRBD1	CAISTGTDDGYTF	TGTGCCATCAGCACCGGGACAGATGATGGCTACACCTTC
TRBJ2-1	many	TRBV7-9	13	.	CASSLIPYNEQFF	TGTGCCAGCAGCTTAATTCCTTACAATGAGCAGTTCTTC
TRBJ2-6	few	TRBV2	12	.	CASSYGANVLTF	TGTGCCAGCAGTTATGGGGCCAACGTCCTGACTTTC
TRBJ2-5	.	TRBV28	14	.	CASSFSGFQETQYF	TGTGCCAGCAGTTTTTCCGGGTTCCAAGAGACCCAGTACTTC
TRBJ2-5	many	TRBV5-1	16	TRBD1	CASSIGPTGGLETQYF	TGCGCCAGCAGCATTGGACCGACAGGGGGCTTAGAGACCCAGTACTTC
TRBJ2-5	.	TRBV4-3	13	.	CASSQGAWETQYF	TGCGCCAGCAGCCAAGGCGCGTGGGAGACCCAGTACTTC
TRBJ2-7	few	TRBV28	13	.	CASRPQGWYEQYF	TGTGCCAGCAGGCCTCAGGGTTGGTACGAGCAGTACTTC
TRBJ2-3	.	TRBV4-3	17	TRBD2	CASSQDGAGAFTDTQYF	TGCGCCAGCAGCCAAGACGGCGCGGGAGCTTTTACAGATACGCAGTATTTT
TRBJ2-7	.	TRBV7-9	12	.	CASSFETEEQYF	TGTGCCAGCAGCTTTGAAACAGAGGAGCAGTACTTC
TRBJ2-7	.	TRBV20-1	13	TRBD2	CSAIRTSGREQYF	TGCAGTGCTATACGGACTAGCGGACGGGAGCAGTACTTC
TRBJ2-1	many	TRBV7-9	15	.	CASSFPGPAYNEQFF	TGTGCCAGCAGCTTCCCGGGACCAGCCTACAATGAGCAGTTCTTC
TRBJ2-1	few	TRBV5-1	16	TRBD2	CASSPSKAGVNNEQFF	TGCGCCAGCAGCCCATCAAAAGCGGGAGTTAACAATGAGCAGTTCTTC
TRBJ2-1	few	TRBV6-5	15	.	CASSYSVRGHNEQFF	TGTGCCAGCAGTTACTCGGTCCGGGGTCACAATGAGCAGTTCTTC
TRBJ2-3	few	TRBV7-2	12	.	CASSPGSDTQYF	TGTGCCAGCAGCCCCGGGTCAGATACGCAGTATTTT
TRBJ2-2	.	TRBV12-3/TRBV12-4	14	.	CASSLGIGGGELFF	TGTGCCAGCAGCCTTGGAATCGGTGGCGGGGAGCTGTTTTTT
TRBJ2-1	.	TRBV28	16	TRBD2	CASSTLAGVFGNEQFF	TGTGCCAGCAGTACCCTAGCGGGAGTGTTTGGCAATGAGCAGTTCTTC
TRBJ2-7	.	TRBV28	13	.	CVSTLSGNYEQYF	TGTGTCAGCACCCTGTCGGGAAACTACGAGCAGTACTTC
TRBJ2-3	many	TRBV18	15	TRBD2	CASSPLAGTTDTQYF	TGTGCCAGCTCACCACTAGCGGGAACCACAGATACGCAGTATTTT
TRBJ2-1	few	TRBV6-5	21	TRBD1	CASSYSLGTGYGKASYNEQFF	TGTGCCAGCAGTTACTCTCTGGGGACAGGGTATGGGAAGGCCTCCTACAATGAGCAGTTCTTC
TRBJ2-1	.	TRBV12-3/TRBV12-4	12	TRBD2	CASRRSGKEQFF	TGTGCCAGCCGCCGTAGCGGGAAAGAGCAGTTCTTC
TRBJ2-1	few	TRBV5-1	15	.	CASSLVGSKVDEQFF	TGCGCCAGCAGCTTGGTAGGGTCCAAAGTGGATGAGCAGTTCTTC
TRBJ2-1	many	TRBV5-1	14	.	CASSAAGLNNEQFF	TGCGCCAGCAGCGCGGCCGGCCTCAACAATGAGCAGTTCTTC
TRBJ2-1	many	TRBV7-8	16	.	CASSPFESGHYNEQFF	TGTGCCAGCAGCCCCTTTGAAAGCGGACATTACAATGAGCAGTTCTTC
TRBJ2-1	many	TRBV12-3/TRBV12-4	14	TRBD2	CASSFSGGYNEQFF	TGTGCCAGCAGTTTCAGCGGGGGGTACAATGAGCAGTTCTTC
TRBJ2-1	.	TRBV14	14	.	CASSQVSGYNEQFF	TGTGCCAGCAGCCAAGTTTCGGGGTACAATGAGCAGTTCTTC
TRBJ2-7	.	TRBV12-3/TRBV12-4	14	.	CASSPSHTSYEQYF	TGTGCCAGCAGTCCCTCACACACTTCCTACGAGCAGTACTTC
TRBJ1-4	few	TRBV2	13	.	CASSGRAREKLFF	TGTGCCAGCAGTGGCAGGGCAAGGGAAAAACTGTTTTTT
TRBJ1-2	.	TRBV7-9	15	.	CASSKRPTYPYGYTF	TGTGCCAGCAGCAAGAGACCGACCTACCCCTATGGCTACACCTTC
TRBJ2-3	.	TRBV28	15	.	CASRDFLFGTDTQYF	TGTGCCAGCCGGGACTTCCTTTTTGGTACAGATACGCAGTATTTT
TRBJ2-7	many	TRBV6-2/TRBV6-3	15	.	CASSFAGRSSYEQYF	TGTGCCAGCAGTTTCGCCGGAAGGAGCTCCTACGAGCAGTACTTC
TRBJ2-7	many	TRBV28	13	TRBD2	CASTLAGRNEQYF	TGTGCCAGCACCCTAGCGGGAAGAAACGAGCAGTACTTC
TRBJ2-7	once	TRBV3-1	12	.	CASSIRTYEQYF	TGTGCCAGCAGCATCCGAACCTACGAGCAGTACTTC
TRBJ1-1	.	TRBV14	17	.	CASSQDSRTGRRTEAFF	TGTGCCAGCAGCCAAGACTCCAGGACGGGTAGGCGCACTGAAGCTTTCTTT
TRBJ2-7	many	TRBV12-3/TRBV12-4	12	.	CASSYNRYEQYF	TGTGCCAGCAGTTACAACAGATACGAGCAGTACTTC
TRBJ1-2	once	TRBV30	14	.	CAWSSGVANYGYTF	TGTGCCTGGAGTTCAGGGGTAGCTAACTATGGCTACACCTTC
TRBJ1-6	many	TRBV20-1	14	.	CSARDARGGPPLHF	TGCAGTGCTAGAGATGCAAGGGGTGGTCCACCCCTCCACTTT
TRBJ1-1	many	TRBV19	12	.	CASSELRGEAFF	TGTGCCAGTTCGGAGCTCCGGGGAGAAGCTTTCTTT
TRBJ2-1	many	TRBV14	17	TRBD2	CASSQEGLAGAYNEQFF	TGTGCCAGCAGCCAAGAGGGTCTAGCGGGAGCCTACAATGAGCAGTTCTTC
TRBJ1-5	many	TRBV20-1	13	.	CSAIGGGNQPQHF	TGCAGTGCTATTGGGGGCGGCAATCAGCCCCAGCATTTT
TRBJ2-2	.	TRBV24-1	14	.	CATSAATNTGELFF	TGTGCCACCAGTGCAGCTACGAACACCGGGGAGCTGTTTTTT
TRBJ2-7	many	TRBV11-2	17	.	CASSLELGLGLIDEQYF	TGTGCCAGCAGCTTAGAGTTAGGACTGGGTCTTATCGACGAGCAGTACTTC
TRBJ2-7	.	TRBV5-6	14	.	CASSAGQNPYEQYF	TGTGCCAGCAGCGCCGGACAGAATCCCTACGAGCAGTACTTC
TRBJ2-1	.	TRBV7-2	15	.	CASSSRVGGRNEQFF	TGTGCCAGCAGCTCCCGAGTGGGTGGGAGAAATGAGCAGTTCTTC